This entry lists 7 T cell receptor beta chains sequenced from one sample in a study of Ad26.COV2.S vaccination and SARS-CoV-2 variants. TCRdb's table, derived via immunoSEQ multiplex PCR, lists solely in-frame clones and lacks some. Here the sample spans 400,000 to 450,000 clones, approximately 92% being singletons. This sample's treatment: about 20 received Ad26.COV2.S at low or high dose, single or two shots; about 5 received placebo; per-sample allocation not given. Day 63 after the first injection of vaccine or placebo was the sampling time. The specimen was peripheral blood, collected in a trial of Ad26.COV2.S vaccine versus placebo. These TCRs come from a person between 18 and 65 years old who received the Ad26.COV2.S COVID-19 vaccine or a placebo.

The chain carries TRBV28 and TRBJ2-1, with a tentative D call TRBD2 (7 bases). V lost 6 bases and J lost 4, with 25 bases in between. From germline, CDR1 is MDHEN and CDR2 SYDVKM. This CDR3 is 18 amino acids long. CDR3 DNA: TGTGCCAGCAGCCCTCAAAGGGGCGTGGGGGGGGCTTACAATGAGCAGTTCTTC. It translates to CASSPQRGVGGAYNEQFF.

J is TRBJ2-1 and V is TRBV7-9, with D maybe TRBD2 (5 bases). Trimming removed 5 bases from V and 0 bases from J, with 14 bases in between. This CDR3 region has 16 residues. From germline, CDR1 is SEHNR and CDR2 FQNEAQ (reference sequence). The CDR3 is CASSTLRVSSYNEQFF. For the CDR3, the DNA is TGTGCCAGCAGCACTCTGCGGGTGAGCTCCTACAATGAGCAGTTCTTC.

The genes are TRBV5-8 and TRBJ2-3, with D unresolved. Germline CDR1 and CDR2: SGHTS and YDEGEE. This CDR3 region has 16 residues. The ends were cut back, 0 bases at V and 2 bases at J, with 13 bases in the middle. CDR3 bases: TGTGCCAGCAGCTTGGCCCCGGACGGTGACACAGATACGCAGTATTTT. This encodes CASSLAPDGDTDTQYF.

This sequence joins TRBV21-1 and TRBJ1-5. TRBV21-1 is assigned pseudogene status. This CDR3 contains 14 residues. DNA of the CDR3: TGTGCCGCCTCGGGCTTCGGGGGAGGTCAGCCCCAGCATTTT. Protein: CAASGFGGGQPQHF.

The genes are TRBV18 and TRBJ2-5; D may be TRBD2 (5 bases). The CDR3 length is 16 residues. The V gene's germline CDR1 is KGHSH and CDR2 LQKENI. Trimming pared 3 bases from V and 6 bases from J, leaving 20 bases between. The CDR3 loop is CASSPSGGPGVQTQYF. CDR3 sequence (DNA): TGTGCCAGCTCACCCTCAGGCGGGCCCGGCGTACAGACCCAGTACTTC.

The rearrangement links TRBV6-5 to TRBJ1-2, with 9 bases identical to TRBD1. V shed 5 bases, J shed 4 bases, and the junction held 2 bases outside the gene matches. CDR3 length: 13 residues. Germline V gives CDR1 MNHEY, CDR2 SVGAGI. The CDR3 reads CASSLDRGYGYTF. Written as DNA, the CDR3 is TGTGCCAGCAGTCTGGACAGGGGCTATGGCTACACCTTC.

The chain joins TRBV2 to TRBJ2-7, with D tentatively TRBD2 (5 bases). Germline V lookup: CDR1 SNHLY, CDR2 FYNNEI. This CDR3 is built from 13 residues. V lost 6 bases and J 2 bases, leaving 11 bases between the germline ends. In DNA, the CDR3 is TGTGCCAGCAGACCTCCGGAGGCCTACGAGCAGTACTTC. Amino acid sequence: CASRPPEAYEQYF.